This is a list of T cell receptor beta chains from one sample in a study of Ad26.COV2.S vaccination and SARS-CoV-2 variants. Method: immunoSEQ multiplex PCR; TCRdb's copy keeps in-frame clones and lacks some. The sample yields some 640,000 clones, 89% seen once. The sample in question was peripheral blood, obtained in a trial of Ad26.COV2.S vaccine versus placebo. The source is a person aged 18-60 years who received the Ad26.COV2.S COVID-19 vaccine or a placebo. Each CDR3 is given with its conserved first and last residue. The D gene is left open where the match is weak. Size values are once, few and many counts, or a class for expanded clones, and some rows have none.

TRBJ1-5 | NA | TRBV5-8 | TRBD1 | TGTGCCAGCAGCTATTGGGGGTCAGGGGGCGGAAGAGAGCCCCAGCATTTT | CASSYWGSGGGREPQHF
TRBJ1-3 | NA | TRBV15 | NA | TGTGCCACCAGCAGAACCTCTGGGGCAGGATTAACCTCTAGAAACACCATATATTTT | CATSRTSGAGLTSRNTIYF
TRBJ2-7 | NA | TRBV10-2 | NA | TGCGCCAGCGGACAGATTTACTACGAGCAGTACTTC | CASGQIYYEQYF
TRBJ2-7 | NA | TRBV27 | NA | TGTGCCAGCAGTTTGAGGCAGAGCTCCTACGAGCAGTACTTC | CASSLRQSSYEQYF
TRBJ1-6 | few | TRBV11-2 | TRBD1 | TGTGCCAGCAGCCCCCGACAGGGTCTTAATTCACCCCTCCACTTT | CASSPRQGLNSPLHF
TRBJ1-5 | few | TRBV6-2/TRBV6-3 | TRBD1 | TGTGCCAGCAGTCCGGACAGGGGGCTTGGCAATCAGCCCCAGCATTTT | CASSPDRGLGNQPQHF
TRBJ2-7 | NA | TRBV7-6 | NA | TGTGCCAGCAGCTTATATCCCCGACAGCGAGGGTCCTACGAGCAGTACTTC | CASSLYPRQRGSYEQYF
TRBJ2-4 | NA | TRBV6-5 | TRBD2 | TGTGCCAGCAGGGTCGGGGGGTTCGACATTCAGTACTTC | CASRVGGFDIQYF
TRBJ1-5 | NA | TRBV2 | NA | TGTGCCAGCAGTGAAGGGGGGTACAATCAGCCCCAGCATTTT | CASSEGGYNQPQHF
TRBJ2-3 | once | TRBV11-2 | TRBD2 | TGTGCCAGCAGCTTAGGCCCCAGCGGGAGAGGCACAGATACGCAGTATTTT | CASSLGPSGRGTDTQYF
TRBJ2-4 | NA | TRBV19 | NA | TGTGCCAGTAGTATTCAGGGGGCCAAAAACATTCAGTACTTC | CASSIQGAKNIQYF
TRBJ2-2 | NA | TRBV7-2 | NA | TGTGCCAGCAGCCAAAAAGCGTTCCCGAGGACCGGGGAGCTGTTTTTT | CASSQKAFPRTGELFF
TRBJ2-7 | NA | TRBV2 | NA | TGTGCCAGTGGGATCTTCTACGAGCAGTACTTC | CASGIFYEQYF
TRBJ1-4 | NA | TRBV25-1 | TRBD1 | TGTGCCAGCAGTGGGACAGGGGCGACTAATGAAAAACTGTTTTTT | CASSGTGATNEKLFF
TRBJ1-5 | NA | TRBV12-3/TRBV12-4 | NA | TGTGCCAGCAGGGCACCTAGCAATCAGCCCCAGCATTTT | CASRAPSNQPQHF
TRBJ2-1 | NA | TRBV14 | NA | TGTGCCAGCAGCCAAGACCTATACGGATACAATGAGCAGTTCTTC | CASSQDLYGYNEQFF
TRBJ2-4 | NA | TRBV3-1/TRBV3-2 | NA | TGTGCCAGCAGCCAAGAATGGGGGGGCGCCCCCAAAAACATTCAGTACTTC | CASSQEWGGAPKNIQYF
TRBJ1-2 | NA | TRBV5-6 | NA | TGTGCCAGCAGCCCGGGGAAGGGCTATGGCTACACCTTC | CASSPGKGYGYTF
TRBJ2-4 | NA | TRBV27 | NA | TGTGCCAGCGCGGGATTAGAAAACATTCAGTACTTC | CASAGLENIQYF
TRBJ2-7 | NA | TRBV20-1 | NA | TGCAGTGCTAGTCCACCCGCCCCACCCTACGAGCAGTACTTC | CSASPPAPPYEQYF
TRBJ2-6 | once | TRBV4-3 | TRBD1 | TGCGCCAGCAGCCAAGATCCAGGGGGCCTCTCTGGGGCCAACGTCCTGACTTTC | CASSQDPGGLSGANVLTF
TRBJ1-2 | NA | TRBV27 | NA | TGTGCCAGCAGTTCCCTGGGAGCTGGTGGGTATGGCTACACCTTC | CASSSLGAGGYGYTF
TRBJ1-6 | NA | TRBV19 | NA | TGTGCCAGTACCCCCTGGCTTGGTTCACCCCTCCACTTT | CASTPWLGSPLHF
TRBJ2-1 | NA | TRBV2 | NA | TGTGCCAGCAGTGAACGGCTATCCTACAATGAGCAGTTCTTC | CASSERLSYNEQFF
TRBJ2-1 | NA | TRBV29-1 | NA | TGCAGCGTTGTGCCCCCGACTGAGCAGTTCTTC | CSVVPPTEQFF
TRBJ2-1 | NA | TRBV5-1 | TRBD2 | TGCGCCAGTAAATATAGGACCCTTAGCGCGGGACTAGCGGACAATGAGCAGTTCTTC | CASKYRTLSAGLADNEQFF
TRBJ2-4 | NA | TRBV7-2 | TRBD1 | TGTGCCAGCAGCCCCGACAGGGACGCCAAAAACATTCAGTACTTC | CASSPDRDAKNIQYF
TRBJ2-7 | NA | TRBV6-2/TRBV6-3 | TRBD2 | TGTGCCAGCAGCTTGACGTGGGCGTATTCGGGGGGGACTAACTACGAGCAGTACTTC | CASSLTWAYSGGTNYEQYF
TRBJ1-2 | NA | TRBV6-7 | NA | TGTGCCAGCCGAGACCCCCGGGACTATGGCTACACCTTC | CASRDPRDYGYTF
TRBJ1-5 | NA | TRBV6-2/TRBV6-3 | NA | TGTGCCAGCAGTTTCCCTCGGACCAATCAGCCCCAGCATTTT | CASSFPRTNQPQHF
TRBJ2-6 | NA | TRBV19 | NA | TGTGCCAGTAGAACCCGCTCTGGGGCCAACGTCCTGACTTTC | CASRTRSGANVLTF